A selection of T cell receptor beta chains follows, all from one sample in a study of shared clonotypes between healthy human individuals. TCRdb's copy holds only in-frame clones and misses some; the assay was immunoSEQ multiplex PCR. The sample lists around 2,000,000 clones, around 95% occurring once. The sample consisted of naive CD4+ T cells sorted from blood. These receptors came from a man between 18 and 29 years old in good health. Each CDR3 is given with its conserved first and last residue. The D gene is left open where the match is weak. Clone size is given for some rows only: seen once, a few or many times, or a class if the clone is expanded.

cdr3_aa,cdr3_nt,v_call,d_call,j_call,clone_size
CASSLVLAGVEEQFF,TGTGCCAGCAGCTTGGTCCTAGCGGGAGTCGAAGAGCAGTTCTTC,TRBV5-4,TRBD2,TRBJ2-1,NA
CASSLAGGDGYTF,TGTGCCAGCAGCTTAGCAGGGGGCGATGGCTACACCTTC,TRBV7-9,TRBD1,TRBJ1-2,once
CASSEAKSNQPQHF,TGTGCCAGCAGTGAAGCCAAGAGCAATCAGCCCCAGCATTTT,TRBV2,NA,TRBJ1-5,NA
CASSLGQGAGSPLHF,TGCGCCAGCAGCTTGGGCCAGGGGGCAGGCTCACCCCTCCACTTT,TRBV5-1,TRBD1,TRBJ1-6,NA
CASSPPGTTDTQYF,TGTGCCAGCAGCCCGCCGGGGACCACAGATACGCAGTATTTT,TRBV7-2,NA,TRBJ2-3,NA
CASSFPVLQRGTQYF,TGTGCCAGCAGCTTCCCCGTTCTTCAACGGGGGACCCAGTACTTC,TRBV7-2,NA,TRBJ2-5,NA
CASGAQPQHF,TGTGCCAGTGGTGCTCAGCCCCAGCATTTT,TRBV19,NA,TRBJ1-5,few
CASSEISWSGSPYEQYF,TGTGCCAGCAGTGAAATATCTTGGTCAGGGAGCCCCTACGAGCAGTACTTC,TRBV6-1,NA,TRBJ2-7,NA
CASSLTSGGPDTQYF,TGTGCCAGCTCCCTAACTAGCGGGGGCCCAGATACGCAGTATTTT,TRBV18,TRBD2,TRBJ2-3,NA
CASSLASGNSYEQYF,TGTGCCAGCAGCTTAGCGTCAGGGAACTCCTACGAGCAGTACTTC,TRBV13,NA,TRBJ2-7,NA
CAWSVPGRYYGYTF,TGTGCCTGGAGTGTCCCAGGGCGTTACTATGGCTACACCTTC,TRBV30,NA,TRBJ1-2,NA
CASSRGGRYTGELFF,TGTGCCAGCAGTAGGGGAGGGAGGTACACCGGGGAGCTGTTTTTT,TRBV28,TRBD2,TRBJ2-2,NA
CAITDFQHTDTQYF,TGTGCCATCACTGACTTCCAACACACAGATACGCAGTATTTT,TRBV10-3,NA,TRBJ2-3,once
CASSLDYEQYF,TGTGCCAGCAGCTTGGATTACGAGCAGTACTTC,TRBV5-6,NA,TRBJ2-7,NA
CASSPQGYEQYF,TGTGCCAGCAGCCCACAGGGGTACGAGCAGTACTTC,TRBV11-2,TRBD1,TRBJ2-7,NA
CAISDHRGPRYEQYF,TGTGCCATCAGTGACCACAGGGGACCCAGGTACGAGCAGTACTTC,TRBV10-3,TRBD1,TRBJ2-7,NA
CASSRGTSGTDEQFF,TGTGCCAGCAGCCGAGGGACTAGCGGGACCGATGAGCAGTTCTTC,TRBV7-2,TRBD2,TRBJ2-1,NA
CAIRPAREDNSPLHF,TGTGCCATCCGCCCGGCGAGGGAAGATAATTCACCCCTCCACTTT,TRBV10-3,NA,TRBJ1-6,NA
CASSPRQDPYEQYF,TGTGCCAGCTCACCACGGCAGGACCCCTACGAGCAGTACTTC,TRBV18,NA,TRBJ2-7,NA
CASSRGLGTDTQYF,TGTGCCAGCAGTCGGGGCCTAGGTACAGATACGCAGTATTTT,TRBV6-5,NA,TRBJ2-3,NA
CASSEFGSNQPQHF,TGTGCCAGCAGTGAATTTGGAAGCAATCAGCCCCAGCATTTT,TRBV6-1,NA,TRBJ1-5,NA
CASSIDLSGQGTETQYF,TGTGCCAGTAGTATAGATCTATCGGGACAGGGGACGGAGACCCAGTACTTC,TRBV19,TRBD1,TRBJ2-5,once
CASSYDSLHEQYF,TGTGCCAGCAGTTACGACAGTTTACACGAGCAGTACTTC,TRBV6-6,NA,TRBJ2-7,NA
CASSPRTGTNEKLFF,TGTGCCAGCAGCCCCCGGACAGGAACTAATGAAAAACTGTTTTTT,TRBV7-9,TRBD1,TRBJ1-4,NA
CASSLSGQYNEQFF,TGTGCCAGCAGTTTATCGGGACAATACAATGAGCAGTTCTTC,TRBV28,NA,TRBJ2-1,NA
CASPPRGVSYYEQYF,TGTGCCAGCCCCCCAAGGGGGGTATCCTACTACGAGCAGTACTTC,TRBV7-9,NA,TRBJ2-7,NA
CASNFLSGANVLTF,TGTGCCAGCAACTTCTTGAGTGGGGCCAACGTCCTGACTTTC,TRBV7-9,NA,TRBJ2-6,NA
CASSLETSASYNEQFF,TGTGCCAGCAGCTTAGAGACTAGCGCCTCCTACAATGAGCAGTTCTTC,TRBV11-2,TRBD2,TRBJ2-1,NA
CASSESAYGYTF,TGTGCCAGCAGTGAATCAGCCTATGGCTACACCTTC,TRBV2,NA,TRBJ1-2,once
CASSGTVDNSPLHF,TGTGCCAGCTCGGGAACTGTGGATAATTCACCCCTCCACTTT,TRBV18,NA,TRBJ1-6,NA
CASSLDFLRHTGELFF,TGTGCCAGCAGCTTGGATTTTCTGCGACACACCGGGGAGCTGTTTTTT,TRBV5-6,NA,TRBJ2-2,NA
CASTSVAGQETQYF,TGTGCCAGCACCTCTGTAGCGGGACAGGAGACCCAGTACTTC,TRBV11-2,NA,TRBJ2-5,NA
CASSPGGRQSPLHF,TGTGCCAGCTCACCAGGGGGGCGGCAATCACCCCTCCACTTT,TRBV18,NA,TRBJ1-6,NA
CASSLEGLAGDHTQYF,TGTGCCAGCAGCTTAGAGGGACTAGCGGGAGATCATACGCAGTATTTT,TRBV7-2,TRBD2,TRBJ2-3,NA
CASSGTGPRRRETQYF,TGTGCCAGCAGCGGGACAGGCCCCCGCCGTCGAGAGACCCAGTACTTC,TRBV28,TRBD1,TRBJ2-5,NA
CASSPSGNPRRHF,TGTGCCAGCAGCCCAAGTGGGAACCCGAGGAGGCATTTT,TRBV6-1,NA,TRBJ1-5,NA
CASSPRQVSTDTQYF,TGTGCCAGCAGTCCGCGACAGGTTAGCACAGATACGCAGTATTTT,TRBV27,NA,TRBJ2-3,NA
CASMVYAGGPDTQYF,TGTGCCAGCATGGTTTACGCGGGGGGGCCAGATACGCAGTATTTT,TRBV2,TRBD2,TRBJ2-3,NA
CASSYGTKTTETQYF,TGTGCCAGCAGCTACGGGACAAAGACAACGGAGACCCAGTACTTC,TRBV11-2,NA,TRBJ2-5,NA
CSVGWRGPNEQFF,TGCAGCGTTGGATGGCGGGGGCCCAATGAGCAGTTCTTC,TRBV29-1,NA,TRBJ2-1,NA
CASSHSRVGYTF,TGTGCCAGCAGCCACTCCAGAGTTGGCTACACCTTC,TRBV14,NA,TRBJ1-2,NA
CASSYSRTGGHGELFF,TGTGCCAGCAGTTACTCCAGGACAGGGGGCCACGGGGAGCTGTTTTTT,TRBV6-5,TRBD1,TRBJ2-2,NA
CASSQDLNVGPLGTEAFF,TGCGCCAGCAGCCAAGATCTTAACGTGGGGCCGTTAGGCACTGAAGCTTTCTTT,TRBV4-1,NA,TRBJ1-1,few
CASSQDRRSNEQFF,TGTGCCAGCAGCCAAGATCGTCGCTCAAATGAGCAGTTCTTC,TRBV4-2,NA,TRBJ2-1,NA
CASSLSQQGNTGELFF,TGTGCCAGCAGCTTATCCCAACAGGGGAACACCGGGGAGCTGTTTTTT,TRBV7-3,NA,TRBJ2-2,NA
CASSPRGSAYEQYF,TGTGCCAGCAGCCCGAGAGGCAGCGCCTACGAGCAGTACTTC,TRBV2,NA,TRBJ2-7,NA
CASSQRPGEDEQFF,TGTGCCAGCAGCCAAAGGCCGGGTGAGGATGAGCAGTTCTTC,TRBV4-2,NA,TRBJ2-1,NA
CASIAGETSTDTQYF,TGTGCCAGCATTGCGGGGGAAACTAGCACAGATACGCAGTATTTT,TRBV6-6,TRBD2,TRBJ2-3,NA
CASSPPGGHGRQYF,TGTGCCAGCAGCCCCCCGGGAGGCCACGGCAGGCAGTACTTC,TRBV13,TRBD2,TRBJ2-7,few
CASSVFSDTQYF,TGTGCCAGCAGTGTTTTTTCAGATACGCAGTATTTT,TRBV2,NA,TRBJ2-3,NA